This passage covers 21 T cell receptor beta chains from one sample sequenced in a study of cytomegalovirus exposure and HLA in healthy donors. Researchers ran the PCR with 60 Vbeta and 13 Jbeta primers. TCRdb's copy holds only in-frame clones and misses some; the assay was immunoSEQ multiplex PCR. The sample lists roughly 55,000 clones; 65% to 80% were seen once. Sequenced input: PBMCs. The receptors were sampled from a female donor in good health and CMV-seronegative.

This chain joins TRBV10-3 and TRBJ2-7, with D hard to call. This CDR3 is 15 amino acids long. V gave up 0 bases and J gave up 7 bases, with 16 bases separating them. Germline assignment: CDR1 ENHRY and CDR2 SYGVKD. CDR3 amino acids: CAISESNDKSWEQYF. The CDR3 DNA is TGTGCCATCAGTGAGTCGAATGACAAATCTTGGGAGCAGTACTTC.

V usage is TRBV18 and J usage is TRBJ2-3, with no clear D. V lost 4 bases and J lost 3, with 11 bases in between. The germline gives CDR1 KGHSH, CDR2 LQKENI. This CDR3 spans 14 amino acids. Here the CDR3 reads CASSRGTSTDTQYF. Written as DNA, the CDR3 is TGTGCCAGCTCACGTGGTACTTCGACAGATACGCAGTATTTT.

The V gene is TRBV6-1, the J gene TRBJ1-1, with 8 bases matching TRBD1. The CDR3 contains 14 residues. V lost 4 bases to trimming and J lost 3 bases; unmatched junction nucleotides: 4. In germline, CDR1 is MNHNS, CDR2 SASEGT. CDR3 loop: CASSVRTGYTEAFF. The CDR3 coding sequence is TGTGCCAGCAGTGTCCGGACAGGGTACACTGAAGCTTTCTTT.

The V gene is TRBV2, the J gene TRBJ2-1, with 7 bases aligning to TRBD2. The CDR3 length is 11 residues. Trimming removed 8 bases from V and 6 bases from J; junction bases left unmatched: 1. The germline V gene encodes CDR1 SNHLY and CDR2 FYNNEI. CDR3 in DNA: TGTGCCAGCGCTAGCGGCAATGAGCAGTTCTTC. Its protein is CASASGNEQFF. The complete variable domain, with remaining parts taken from reference TRBV2 and TRBJ2-1, reads EPEVTQTPSHQVTQMGQEVILRCVPISNHLYFYWYRQILGQKVEFLVSFYNNEISEKSEIFDDQFSVERPDGSNFTLKIRSTKLEDSAMYFCASASGNEQFFGPGTRLTVL.

The chain has TRBV18 and TRBJ2-1, with 8 bases lining up with TRBD1. CDR3 size: 15 residues. Germline values: CDR1 KGHSH, CDR2 LQKENI. The V and J ends lost 3 bases and 2 bases, in that order; junction bases with no gene match: 3. DNA for the CDR3: TGTGCCAGCTCACCCCCGGGACAGGCCTACAATGAGCAGTTCTTC. It is translated as CASSPPGQAYNEQFF.

The chain links TRBV5-1 to TRBJ1-2; TRBD1 might be the D (6 bases). The germline V gene encodes CDR1 SGHRS and CDR2 YFSETQ. The V end was cut by 0 bases, the J end by 6 bases, with 21 bases between. The CDR3 runs to 17 residues. CDR3 coding DNA: TGCGCCAGCAGCTTGGGACCCCAGGCCGGGGGGGGGCATGGCTACACCTTC. This gives the protein CASSLGPQAGGGHGYTF.

This sequence joins TRBV28 and TRBJ2-2; D possibly corresponds to TRBD1 (5 bases). Between the trimmed V and J ends, which lost 6 bases and 1 base, there was a span of 12 bases. The CDR3 loop spans 15 amino acids. The germline gives CDR1 MDHEN, CDR2 SYDVKM. The CDR3 here is CASRLDSRNTGELFF. For the CDR3, the DNA is TGTGCCAGCAGACTTGACAGCCGGAACACCGGGGAGCTGTTTTTT.

A single count supports this clone. The V gene is TRBV27, the J gene TRBJ2-2; 7 bases agree with TRBD2. Germline CDR1 MNHEY, CDR2 SMNVEV (reference sequence). The V gene end was trimmed by 3 bases and the J gene end by 6 bases; junction bases not matched to a gene: 7. The CDR3 totals 15 residues. The CDR3 nucleotides read TGTGCCAGCAGTTTTAGGGAGGGTCTACCCGGGGAGCTGTTTTTT. Its protein product is CASSFREGLPGELFF.

V usage is TRBV5-5 and J usage is TRBJ1-4, with 9 nucleotides matching TRBD1. This CDR3 spans 16 amino acids. Unmatched junction bases numbered 8, after V lost 4 bases and J lost 4 bases. CDR1 and CDR2 (germline): SGHKS, YYEKEE (reference sequence). This CDR3 reads CASSISGQGINEKLFF. The CDR3, as DNA: TGTGCCAGCAGCATCTCGGGACAGGGAATTAATGAAAAACTGTTTTTT.

This chain connects TRBV2 to TRBJ2-2; D may be TRBD2 (6 bases). The CDR3 is made up of 14 amino acids. The germline V and J ends were trimmed by 6 bases and 6 bases, with 14 bases remaining between them. CDR1 and CDR2 from the germline V gene are SNHLY and FYNNEI. The CDR3 DNA is TGTGCCAGCAGGGTTCTCAGGGAGGCCGGGGAGCTGTTTTTT. Translating gives CASRVLREAGELFF.

The DNA of the CDR3 is TGTGCCAGCAGTTTTGGGCAGGTTTCCTACAATGAGCAGTTCTTC. It encodes CASSFGQVSYNEQFF. The chain employs TRBV28 and TRBJ2-1; D ambiguous. Germline V gene data show CDR1 as MDHEN and CDR2 as SYDVKM. V shed 3 bases and J shed 1 base, with 10 bases lying between them. The CDR3 has 15 amino acids.

This chain connects TRBV6-6 to TRBJ2-7, with TRBD2 identical over 10 bases. V shed 0 bases, J shed 6 bases, and the junction held 5 bases outside the gene matches. Germline V CDR1 and CDR2: MNHNY, SVGAGI (reference sequence). The CDR3 length is 15 residues. As DNA, the CDR3 is TGTGCCAGCAGTTACTCGACGCTAGCGGGAGTCGAGCAGTACTTC. This codes for CASSYSTLAGVEQYF.

The rearrangement uses TRBV7-8 and TRBJ2-4; a weak D match, TRBD2 (6 bases). CDR3 length: 16 residues. The V and J ends lost 7 bases and 3 bases respectively, with 19 bases between them. The germline gives CDR1 SGHVS, CDR2 FQNEAQ. This CDR3 is CASTLGGLGVKNIQYF. CDR3 bases: TGTGCCAGCACCCTTGGGGGACTTGGGGTCAAAAACATTCAGTACTTC.

The V call is TRBV19, the J call TRBJ2-5, with TRBD2 identical over 7 bases. V lost 2 bases to trimming and J lost 4 bases; unmatched junction nucleotides: 7. The CDR3 runs to 15 residues. Germline loops: CDR1 LNHDA, CDR2 SQIVND (reference sequence). The CDR3 spells CASSIRAGVLETQYF. In DNA, the CDR3 is TGTGCCAGTAGTATACGGGCGGGAGTTCTAGAGACCCAGTACTTC.

V and J are TRBV5-6 and TRBJ1-3; no clear D. V was shortened by 0 bases and J by 2 bases, with 6 bases between the two germline ends. The V gene's germline CDR1 is SGHDT and CDR2 YYEEEE. The CDR3 is 14 residues long. CDR3 amino acids: CASSLELTGNTIYF. In DNA, the CDR3 is TGTGCCAGCAGCTTGGAACTGACTGGAAACACCATATATTTT.

The V gene is TRBV18, the J gene TRBJ2-1; a possible D gene is TRBD2 (6 bases). In germline, CDR1 is KGHSH, CDR2 LQKENI. V was shortened by 5 bases and J by 4 bases, with 12 bases between the two germline ends. There are 14 residues in the CDR3. The CDR3 DNA sequence: TGTGCCAGCTCATACGGTGGGGGGTACAATGAGCAGTTCTTC. It specifies CASSYGGGYNEQFF.

This clone appeared once. V gene TRBV28 combines with J gene TRBJ1-3; D not certain. This CDR3 has 14 amino acids. The germline V gene has CDR1 MDHEN and CDR2 SYDVKM. V gave up 6 bases and J gave up 0 bases, with 9 bases separating them. Here the CDR3 reads CASRLVLSGNTIYF. The CDR3 bases are TGTGCCAGCAGATTAGTACTCTCTGGAAACACCATATATTTT. The full variable domain, with the rest looked up from reference TRBV28 and TRBJ1-3, is DVKVTQSSRYLVKRTGEKVFLECVQDMDHENMFWYRQDPGLGLRLIYFSYDVKMKEKGDIPEGYSVSREKKERFSLILESASTNQTSMYLCASRLVLSGNTIYFGEGSWLTVV.

This chain connects TRBV27 to TRBJ2-7; tentative D call: TRBD2 (5 bases). The CDR3 loop spans 15 amino acids. The V gene's germline CDR1 is MNHEY and CDR2 SMNVEV (reference sequence). Between the trimmed V and J ends, which lost 3 bases and 3 bases, there was a span of 15 bases. The CDR3 reads CASSFSESGIYEQYF. In DNA form, the CDR3 reads TGTGCCAGCAGTTTCTCCGAGTCGGGGATCTACGAGCAGTACTTC.

The chain employs TRBV5-6 and TRBJ2-1; 11 bases match TRBD2. Trimming at V came to 4 bases and at J to 0 bases, leaving 12 bases not matched to a gene. CDR3 length: 19 residues. Germline CDR1 SGHDT, CDR2 YYEEEE. The CDR3: CASSLGGLAGTRSYNEQFF. DNA of the CDR3: TGTGCCAGCAGCCTGGGCGGACTAGCGGGTACCCGCTCCTACAATGAGCAGTTCTTC. Complete variable domain (other parts from reference TRBV5-6 and TRBJ2-1): DAGVTQSPTHLIKTRGQQVTLRCSPKSGHDTVSWYQQALGQGPQFIFQYYEEEERQRGNFPDRFSGHQFPNYSSELNVNALLLGDSALYLCASSLGGLAGTRSYNEQFFGPGTRLTVL.

This chain uses TRBV28 with TRBJ2-7, with 8 bases aligning to TRBD1. The V and J ends lost 6 bases and 2 bases, in that order; junction bases with no gene match: 9. CDR3 length: 15 residues. Germline CDR1 reads MDHEN; CDR2 reads SYDVKM. This chain's CDR3 is CASSPGGAAPYEQYF. CDR3 DNA: TGTGCCAGCAGCCCAGGGGGCGCCGCCCCCTACGAGCAGTACTTC.

Notes on this clone: Since the CDR3 does not end with the conserved phenylalanine or tryptophan, this likely comes from a read error. The rearrangement uses TRBV6-1 and TRBJ2-7; D call uncertain. V lost 2 bases to trimming and J lost 3 bases, with 11 bases between them. Germline-derived CDR1 and CDR2 are MNHNS and SASEGT. The CDR3 covers 14 residues. The CDR3 reads CASSEIGLGYEQYL. CDR3 sequence (DNA): TGTGCCAGCAGTGAAATTGGTTTGGGCTACGAGCAGTACCTC.